This T cell receptor beta chain emerged from a study of T cell responses to AZD1222 COVID-19 vaccine. The germline gives CDR1 LGHDT, CDR2 YNNKEL (reference sequence). The ends were cut back, 5 bases at V and 6 bases at J, with 17 bases in the middle. The CDR3 covers 14 residues. General study points: The breadth and depth of Spike-specific TCRs increased once two AZD1222 doses had been given. Spike-wide coverage was observed for vaccine-associated CD4 TCRs, with dominant responses at 160-218 and 743-854. Most donors were white British, females outnumbered males, and clonal diversity was possibly underestimated. After the peak T cell response, and only then, were repertoires sampled.

As to this clone: Its antigen is still unknown.

Sequencing was performed with immunoSEQ multiplex PCR; in TCRdb, only in-frame clones are kept and a portion is missing. Altogether some 160,000 clones are present, approximately 91% being singletons, with the ten largest covering about 2%. This TCR was sampled from an adult who received the AZD1222 COVID-19 vaccine. Material: peripheral blood, obtained 28 days after the second AZD1222 dose. This chain connects TRBV3-1 (or the pseudogene TRBV3-2) to TRBJ2-7, with D perhaps TRBD1 or TRBD2 (5 bases each). CDR3 protein: CASSGGVGTFEQYF. The DNA of the CDR3 is TGTGCCAGCAGCGGGGGTGTCGGGACCTTCGAGCAGTACTTC.